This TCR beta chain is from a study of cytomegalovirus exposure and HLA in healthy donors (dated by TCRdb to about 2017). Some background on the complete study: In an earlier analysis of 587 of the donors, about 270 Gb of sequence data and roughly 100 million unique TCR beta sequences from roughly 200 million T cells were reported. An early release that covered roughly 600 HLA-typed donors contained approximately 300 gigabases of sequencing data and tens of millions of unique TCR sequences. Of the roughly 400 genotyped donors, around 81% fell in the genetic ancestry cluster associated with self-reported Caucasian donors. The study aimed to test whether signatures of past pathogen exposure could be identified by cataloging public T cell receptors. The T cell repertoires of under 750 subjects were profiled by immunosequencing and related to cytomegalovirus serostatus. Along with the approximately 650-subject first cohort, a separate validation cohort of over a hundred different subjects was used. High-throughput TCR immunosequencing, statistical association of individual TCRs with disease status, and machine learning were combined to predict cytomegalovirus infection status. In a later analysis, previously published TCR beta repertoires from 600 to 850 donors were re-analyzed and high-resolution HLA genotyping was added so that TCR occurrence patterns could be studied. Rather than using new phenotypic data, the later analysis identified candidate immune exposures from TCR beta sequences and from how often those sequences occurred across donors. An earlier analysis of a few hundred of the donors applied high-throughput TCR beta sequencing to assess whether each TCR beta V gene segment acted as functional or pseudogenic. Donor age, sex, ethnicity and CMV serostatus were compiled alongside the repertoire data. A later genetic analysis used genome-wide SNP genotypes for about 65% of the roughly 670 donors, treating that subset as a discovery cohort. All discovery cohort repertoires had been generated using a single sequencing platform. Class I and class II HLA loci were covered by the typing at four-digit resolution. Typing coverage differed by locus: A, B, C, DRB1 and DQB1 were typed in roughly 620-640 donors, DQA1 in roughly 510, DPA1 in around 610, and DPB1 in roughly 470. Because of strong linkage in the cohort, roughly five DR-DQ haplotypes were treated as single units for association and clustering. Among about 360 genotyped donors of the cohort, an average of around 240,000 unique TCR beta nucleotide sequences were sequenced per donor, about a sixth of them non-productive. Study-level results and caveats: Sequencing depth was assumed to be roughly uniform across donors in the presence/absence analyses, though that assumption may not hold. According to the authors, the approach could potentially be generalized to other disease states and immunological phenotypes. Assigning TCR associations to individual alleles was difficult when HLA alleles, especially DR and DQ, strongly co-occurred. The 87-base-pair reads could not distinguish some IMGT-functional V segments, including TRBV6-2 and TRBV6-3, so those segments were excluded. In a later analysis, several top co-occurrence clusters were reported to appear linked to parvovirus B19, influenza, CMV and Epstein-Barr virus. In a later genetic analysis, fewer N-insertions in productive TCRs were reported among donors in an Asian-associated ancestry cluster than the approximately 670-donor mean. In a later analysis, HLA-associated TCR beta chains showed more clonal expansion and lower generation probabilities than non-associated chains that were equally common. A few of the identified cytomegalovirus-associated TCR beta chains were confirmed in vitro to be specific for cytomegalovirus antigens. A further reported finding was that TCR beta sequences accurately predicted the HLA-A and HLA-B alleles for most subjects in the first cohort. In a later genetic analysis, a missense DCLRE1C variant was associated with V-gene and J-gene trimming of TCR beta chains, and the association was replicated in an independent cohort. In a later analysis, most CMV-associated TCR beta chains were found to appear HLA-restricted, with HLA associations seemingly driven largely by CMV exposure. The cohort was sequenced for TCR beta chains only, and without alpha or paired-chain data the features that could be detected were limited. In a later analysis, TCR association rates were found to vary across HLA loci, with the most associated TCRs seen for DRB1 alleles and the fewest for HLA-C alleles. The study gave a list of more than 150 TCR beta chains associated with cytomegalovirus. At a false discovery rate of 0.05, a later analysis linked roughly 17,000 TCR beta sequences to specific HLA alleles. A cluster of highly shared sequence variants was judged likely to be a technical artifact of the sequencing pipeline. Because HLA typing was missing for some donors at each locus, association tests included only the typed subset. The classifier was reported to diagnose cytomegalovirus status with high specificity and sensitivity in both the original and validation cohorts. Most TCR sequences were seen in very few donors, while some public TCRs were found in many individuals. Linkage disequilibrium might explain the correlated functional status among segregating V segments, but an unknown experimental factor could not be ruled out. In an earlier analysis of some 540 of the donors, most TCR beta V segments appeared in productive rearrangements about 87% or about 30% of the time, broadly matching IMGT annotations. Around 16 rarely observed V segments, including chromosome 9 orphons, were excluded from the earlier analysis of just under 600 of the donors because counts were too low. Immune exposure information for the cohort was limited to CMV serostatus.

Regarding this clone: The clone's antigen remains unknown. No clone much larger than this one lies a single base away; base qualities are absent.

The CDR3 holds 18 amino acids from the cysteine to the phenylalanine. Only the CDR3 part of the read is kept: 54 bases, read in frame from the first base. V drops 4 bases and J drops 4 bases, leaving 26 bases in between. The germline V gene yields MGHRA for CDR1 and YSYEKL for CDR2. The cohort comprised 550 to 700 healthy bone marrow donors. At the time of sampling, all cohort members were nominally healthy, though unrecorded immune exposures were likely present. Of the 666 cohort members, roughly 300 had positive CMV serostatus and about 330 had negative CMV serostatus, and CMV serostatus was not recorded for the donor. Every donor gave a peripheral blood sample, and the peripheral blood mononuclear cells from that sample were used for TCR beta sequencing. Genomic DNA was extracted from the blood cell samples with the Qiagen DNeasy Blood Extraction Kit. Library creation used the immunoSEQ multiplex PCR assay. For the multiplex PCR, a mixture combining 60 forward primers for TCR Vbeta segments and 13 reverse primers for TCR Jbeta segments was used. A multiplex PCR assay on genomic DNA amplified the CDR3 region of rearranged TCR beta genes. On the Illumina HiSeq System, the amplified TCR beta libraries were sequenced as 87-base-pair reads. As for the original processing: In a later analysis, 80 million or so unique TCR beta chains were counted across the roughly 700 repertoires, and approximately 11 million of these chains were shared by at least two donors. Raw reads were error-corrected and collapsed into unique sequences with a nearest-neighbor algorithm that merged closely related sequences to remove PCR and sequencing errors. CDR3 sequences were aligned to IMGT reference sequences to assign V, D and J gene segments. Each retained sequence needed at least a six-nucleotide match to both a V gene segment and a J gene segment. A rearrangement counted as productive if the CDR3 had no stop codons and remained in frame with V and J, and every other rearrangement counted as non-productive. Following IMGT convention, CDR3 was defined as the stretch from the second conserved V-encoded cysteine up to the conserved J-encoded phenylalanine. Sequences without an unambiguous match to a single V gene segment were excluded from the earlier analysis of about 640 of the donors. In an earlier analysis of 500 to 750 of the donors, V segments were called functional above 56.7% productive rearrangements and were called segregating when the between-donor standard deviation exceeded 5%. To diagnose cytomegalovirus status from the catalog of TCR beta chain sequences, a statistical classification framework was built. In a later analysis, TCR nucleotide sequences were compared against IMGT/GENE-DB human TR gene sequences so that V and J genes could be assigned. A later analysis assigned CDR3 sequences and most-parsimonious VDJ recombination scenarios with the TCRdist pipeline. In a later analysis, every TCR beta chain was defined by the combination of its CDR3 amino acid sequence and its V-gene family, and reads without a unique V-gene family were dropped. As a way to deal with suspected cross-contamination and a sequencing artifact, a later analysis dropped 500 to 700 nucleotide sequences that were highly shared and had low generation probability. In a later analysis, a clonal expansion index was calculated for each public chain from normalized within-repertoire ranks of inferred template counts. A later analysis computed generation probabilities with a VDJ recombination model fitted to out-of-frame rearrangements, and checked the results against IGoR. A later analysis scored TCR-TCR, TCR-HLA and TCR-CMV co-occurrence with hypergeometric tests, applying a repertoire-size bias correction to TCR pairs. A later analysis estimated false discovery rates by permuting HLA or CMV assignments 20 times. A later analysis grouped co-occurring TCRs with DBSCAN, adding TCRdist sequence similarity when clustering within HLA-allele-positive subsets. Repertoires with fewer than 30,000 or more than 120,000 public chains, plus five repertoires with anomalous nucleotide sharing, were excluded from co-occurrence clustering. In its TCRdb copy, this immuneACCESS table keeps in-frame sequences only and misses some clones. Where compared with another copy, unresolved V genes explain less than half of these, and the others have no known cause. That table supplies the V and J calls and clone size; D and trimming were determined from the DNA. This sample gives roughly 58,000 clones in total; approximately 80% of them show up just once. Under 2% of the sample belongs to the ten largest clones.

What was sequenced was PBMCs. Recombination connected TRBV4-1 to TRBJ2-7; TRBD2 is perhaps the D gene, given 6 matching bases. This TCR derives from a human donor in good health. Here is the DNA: TGCGCCAGCAGCCCCCGGGTAGCGGCTGGATCCGCATCATACGAGCAGTACTTC. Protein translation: CASSPRVAAGSASYEQYF.